This T cell receptor (beta chain) was retrieved from a study of tumor-infiltrating lymphocytes in localized non-small cell lung cancer. Study information: Some samples were collected after neoadjuvant chemotherapy; smokers, never-smokers and several histologies were included. Tumor tissue and non-adjacent uninvolved lung came from each patient. Study-wide results and caveats: Only some patients had TCR sequencing, depending on available tissue. T-cell fraction did not differ between immunotypes IM1 and IM2.

Clones were sequenced by immunoSEQ multiplex PCR, and TCRdb holds only the in-frame ones, with some missing. The sample lists over 3,000 clones; about 70% were seen once. Trimming took 6 bases from V and 5 from J, leaving 10 bases between them. The CDR3 sequence is 11 residues long. Germline V lookup: CDR1 DFQATT, CDR2 SNEGSKA (reference sequence). As to this clone: The antigen is undetermined.

The TCR comes from a human donor with non-small cell lung cancer. The chain is built from TRBV20-1 and TRBJ1-1; D is uncertain. The sequenced sample was uninvolved lung tissue not adjacent to the tumor. CDR3 sequence: CSATAVTEAFF. CDR3 coding DNA: TGCAGTGCCACAGCAGTTACTGAAGCTTTCTTT.